The clone carrying this TCR beta chain was counted a single time. Its antigen remains unidentified. This sample stems from a study of T cell repertoires in cytomegalovirus infection. On the study more broadly: It was the public TCR beta signatures that indicated both CMV infection and matching HLA type.

One entry per CDR3 protein, called by TCRdb with MiXCR from the reads. The sample includes 450,000 to 600,000 distinct CDR3 sequences, about two fifths of them seen just once. This clonotype was sampled from a human donor in good health (CMV status not recorded). Some clones in this sample may be carry-over from other donors' samples. Specimen: cultured PBMCs, collected from culture after CMV antigen stimulation.

CDR3 coding DNA: TGTGCCAGCAGCCGAGGGATAGATACGCAGTATTTT. Its protein product is CASSRGIDTQYF. The chain recombines TRBV6-6 with TRBJ2-3, with D possibly TRBD2 on 5 matching bases. The CDR3 runs 12 residues. The germline V gene encodes CDR1 MNHNY and CDR2 SVGAGI (reference sequence). V lost 6 bases and J 5 bases, leaving 9 bases between the germline ends.